The sequence of this T cell receptor beta chain was determined in a study of T cell responses to AZD1222 COVID-19 vaccine. Whole-study findings and limits: An increase in Spike-specific TCR breadth and depth was observed after two AZD1222 doses. Most donors were white British, females outnumbered males, and clonal diversity was possibly underestimated. Researchers report vaccine-associated CD4 TCRs spanning spike, with dominance at 160-218 and 743-854.

Generated by immunoSEQ multiplex PCR, the TCRdb table keeps only in-frame clones and is missing some. The data show some 150,000 clones, with 90% to 95% seen just once and 1.5% to 2% held by the top ten. V was clipped by 3 bases and J by 8 bases, with 4 bases between them. The CDR3 is made up of 10 amino acids. Notes on this clone: Its specificity is unknown.

This TCR was recovered from an adult in good health. Material: peripheral blood, obtained on day 0 of AZD1222 vaccination. The V and J genes are TRBV12-3 or TRBV12-4 and TRBJ1-1; D is unresolved. The CDR3 region is CASSLGEAFF. The CDR3 nucleotides are TGTGCCAGCAGTTTGGGGGAAGCTTTCTTT.